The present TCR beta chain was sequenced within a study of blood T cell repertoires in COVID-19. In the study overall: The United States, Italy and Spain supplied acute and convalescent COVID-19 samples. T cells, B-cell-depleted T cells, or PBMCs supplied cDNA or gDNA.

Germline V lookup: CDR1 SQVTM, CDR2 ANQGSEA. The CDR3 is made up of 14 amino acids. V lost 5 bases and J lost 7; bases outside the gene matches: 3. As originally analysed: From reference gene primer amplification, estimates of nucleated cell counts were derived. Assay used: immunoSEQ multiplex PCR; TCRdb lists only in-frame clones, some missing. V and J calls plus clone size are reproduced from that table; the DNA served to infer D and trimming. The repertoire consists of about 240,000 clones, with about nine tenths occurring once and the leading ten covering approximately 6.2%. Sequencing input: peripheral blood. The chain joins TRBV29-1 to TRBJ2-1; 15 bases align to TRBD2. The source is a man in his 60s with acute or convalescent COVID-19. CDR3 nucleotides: TGCAGCGTTCGAGGACTAGCGGGAGGGAATGAGCAGTTCTTC. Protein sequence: CSVRGLAGGNEQFF.